The 10 T cell receptor beta chains listed next were all sequenced from one sample in a study of T cell responses to AZD1222 COVID-19 vaccine. The protocol was immunoSEQ multiplex PCR, while the TCRdb copy is restricted to in-frame clones and leaves out a portion. The repertoire holds about 140,000 clones, with approximately 90% as singletons. Sequenced material: peripheral blood, taken 28 days after the second AZD1222 dose. These TCRs come from an adult who received the AZD1222 COVID-19 vaccine.

CDR3 protein: CASSLGFDGELFF. As DNA, the CDR3 is TGTGCCAGCAGTCTTGGTTTTGACGGGGAGCTGTTTTTT. The chain couples TRBV11-2 to TRBJ2-2; no firm D call. The CDR3 contains 13 residues. The V end was cut by 6 bases, the J end by 7 bases, with 12 bases between. Germline CDR1 and CDR2: SGHAT and FQNNGV.

The sample holds a few counts of this clone. The gene calls are TRBV7-6 and TRBJ2-7, with TRBD1 identical over 11 bases. Germline assignment: CDR1 SGHVS and CDR2 FNYEAQ. CDR3 length equals 15 residues. V dropped 6 bases and J dropped 3; count of bases not matched to a gene: 7. CDR3 sequence reads: CASSLSGTGGYEQYF. The CDR3 DNA reads TGTGCCAGCAGTCTTTCCGGGACAGGGGGCTACGAGCAGTACTTC.

V gene TRBV24-1 combines with J gene TRBJ1-2, with D possibly being TRBD1 (5 bases). This CDR3 spans 14 amino acids. The V end was cut by 4 bases, the J end by 10 bases, with 18 bases between. The germline CDR1 and CDR2 sequences are KGHDR and SFDVKD. The DNA for the CDR3 is TGTGCCACCAGTGACCCCCCGACAGATCCCGACTACACCTTC. Protein sequence: CATSDPPTDPDYTF.

The genes are TRBV25-1 and TRBJ2-2; no clear D gene. V gave up 7 bases and J gave up 5 bases, with 5 bases separating them. Germline V gives CDR1 MGHDK, CDR2 SYGVNS. The CDR3 is 11 amino acids. The chain's CDR3 is CASKITGELFF. The DNA of the CDR3 is TGTGCCAGCAAAATTACCGGGGAGCTGTTTTTT.

J is TRBJ1-1 and V is TRBV7-2; D perhaps matches TRBD1 (6 bases). Trimming took off 2 bases at V and 4 bases at J, with 14 bases between the two ends. CDR1 is SGHTA, CDR2 FQGNSA, per germline. The CDR3 is 15 amino acids. The CDR3 DNA is TGTGCCAGCAGCTTACTAGGGGGATCGGGCACTGAAGCTTTCTTT. Translating it yields CASSLLGGSGTEAFF.

The genes are TRBV11-3 and TRBJ2-5; D unresolved. V lost 1 base and J 1 base, leaving 1 base between the germline ends. Germline V gene lookup returns CDR1 SGHNT and CDR2 YENEEA. This CDR3 contains 12 residues. DNA of the CDR3: TGTGCCAGCAGCTTAGGCCAAGAGACCCAGTACTTC. Encoded protein: CASSLGQETQYF.

This clone was counted a few times. The chain couples TRBV28 to TRBJ1-6; D not certain. The germline V gene encodes CDR1 MDHEN and CDR2 SYDVKM. CDR3 length equals 16 residues. Trimming removed 4 bases at V and 7 bases at J, with 17 bases between. The CDR3 bases are TGTGCCAGCAGTTCCCTGACGGAGGGAGACAATTCACCCCTCCACTTT. Protein: CASSSLTEGDNSPLHF.

The V gene is TRBV10-3, the J gene TRBJ1-5, with D perhaps matching TRBD1 (5 bases). V lost 2 bases and J lost 0, with 26 bases in between. The CDR3 is made up of 21 amino acids. Germline V gene data show CDR1 as ENHRY and CDR2 as SYGVKD. The CDR3 region is CAISEPTLRQGVTVSNQPQHF. DNA for the CDR3: TGTGCCATCAGTGAGCCTACTCTGAGGCAGGGAGTAACGGTTAGCAATCAGCCCCAGCATTTT.

V gene TRBV5-6 combines with J gene TRBJ2-3; no firm D call. Deletions cut 4 bases from V and 1 base from J, with 7 bases between. The V gene's germline CDR1 is SGHDT and CDR2 YYEEEE. The CDR3 totals 13 residues. Written as DNA, the CDR3 is TGTGCCAGCAGCAGTGCAGGCACAGATACGCAGTATTTT. Protein: CASSSAGTDTQYF.

The CDR3 region has the DNA TGTGCCAGCAGGCTACAGGGTTCTGGAAACACCATATATTTT. Its protein is CASRLQGSGNTIYF. The V call is TRBV27, the J call TRBJ1-3; D possibly corresponds to TRBD1 (6 bases). Trimming pared 6 bases from V and 1 base from J, leaving 10 bases between. Germline assignment: CDR1 MNHEY and CDR2 SMNVEV (reference sequence). This CDR3 spans 14 amino acids.